The rows below give T cell receptor beta chains drawn from one sample of a study of T cells in Graves' hyperthyroidism and ophthalmopathy. TCRdb re-analysed the multiplex PCR reads in MiXCR, keeping a single row per CDR3 protein. The sample includes 400,000 to 550,000 distinct CDR3 sequences, roughly 24% seen only once; the top ten take approximately 11%. The sequenced sample consisted of blood. These receptors came from a woman in her 30s with Graves' ophthalmopathy. Each CDR3 is given with its conserved first and last residue. The D gene is left open where the match is weak. Rows give clone size only sometimes, using once, few, many, or a class for an expanded clone.

size,V,D,J,CDR3,DNA
NA,TRBV6-1,TRBD1,TRBJ1-2,CACRRQGGYGYAF,TGTGCCTGCCGCAGACAGGGTGGTTATGGCTACGCCTTC
few,TRBV20-1,TRBD2,TRBJ2-2,CSARRGGPFTGELFF,TGCAGTGCTAGGCGGGGGGGCCCGTTCACCGGGGAGCTGTTTTTT
NA,TRBV20-1,NA,TRBJ1-5,CSARLQQNQPQHF,TGCAGTGCTAGACTGCAACAGAATCAGCCCCAGCATTTT
few,TRBV28,NA,TRBJ1-1,CASSLFSWQRAEAFF,TGTGCCAGCAGTTTATTCAGCTGGCAACGAGCTGAAGCTTTCTTT
few,TRBV7-8,TRBD1,TRBJ2-5,CASSYGQGRAGETKYF,TGTGCCAGCAGCTACGGACAGGGGCGCGCGGGAGAGACCAAGTACTTC
few,TRBV20-1,NA,TRBJ1-5,CSARGADYSNQPQHF,TGCAGTGCTAGAGGGGCGGACTATAGCAATCAGCCCCAGCATTTT
NA,TRBV20-1,NA,TRBJ1-5,CSATENSNQPQHF,TGCAGTGCCACAGAGAATAGCAATCAGCCCCAGCATTTT
NA,TRBV5-1,NA,TRBJ2-5,CASSYYSVQETQYF,TGCGCCAGCAGCTACTATAGCGTCCAAGAGACCCAGTACTTC
many,TRBV20-1,TRBD2,TRBJ2-5,CSARDTGLAGGRVETQYF,TGCAGTGCTAGAGATACCGGACTAGCGGGGGGAAGGGTAGAGACCCAGTACTTC
many,TRBV12-3/TRBV12-4,NA,TRBJ2-7,CASSLAQAWKQYF,TGTGCCAGCAGTTTAGCGCAGGCTTGGAAGCAGTACTTC
NA,TRBV12-3/TRBV12-4,NA,TRBJ2-7,CASAQTYEQYF,TGTGCCAGCGCCCAAACCTACGAGCAGTACTTC
NA,TRBV7-2,NA,TRBJ2-5,CASSLALGLGETQYF,TGTGCCAGCAGCTTAGCGCTGGGGTTGGGGGAGACCCAGTACTTC
few,TRBV7-8,TRBD2,TRBJ2-7,CASSRGLAGEIHYEQYF,TGTGCCAGCAGCAGAGGACTAGCGGGGGAGATTCACTACGAGCAGTACTTC
many,TRBV27,NA,TRBJ1-2,CASSAHGAPDYGYTF,TGTGCCAGCAGTGCCCATGGGGCGCCGGACTATGGCTACACCTTC
many,TRBV7-9,NA,TRBJ1-2,CASTTANYGYTF,TGTGCCAGTACGACAGCTAACTATGGCTACACCTTC
NA,TRBV20-1,NA,TRBJ2-5,CSARDRYQETQYF,TGCAGTGCTAGGGACAGATACCAAGAGACCCAGTACTTC
NA,TRBV9,NA,TRBJ1-2,CASGVADGGAKYGYTF,TGTGCCAGCGGGGTCGCTGACGGAGGAGCCAAATATGGCTACACCTTC
many,TRBV10-1,NA,TRBJ2-5,CASSGMGETQYF,TGCGCCAGCAGTGGAATGGGAGAGACCCAGTACTTC
many,TRBV6-1,NA,TRBJ1-2,CASTQSGGGDYGYTF,TGTGCCAGCACCCAATCGGGGGGAGGGGACTATGGCTACACCTTC
many,TRBV4-1,NA,TRBJ1-2,CASSQVESYGHTF,TGCGCCAGCAGCCAAGTGGAGTCGTATGGCCACACCTTC
NA,TRBV19,TRBD1,TRBJ1-5,CASSTRTGGANQPQHF,TGTGCCAGTAGTACGCGGACAGGGGGCGCGAATCAGCCCCAGCATTTT
many,TRBV27,TRBD2,TRBJ2-7,CASARGGYEQYF,TGTGCCAGCGCCCGGGGGGGGTACGAGCAGTACTTC
many,TRBV12-3/TRBV12-4,NA,TRBJ1-5,CASRGQANQPQHF,TGTGCCAGCAGGGGACAAGCCAATCAGCCCCAGCATTTT
many,TRBV11-2,TRBD1,TRBJ1-2,CASSPGGSRDRVNGYTF,TGTGCCAGCAGCCCCGGAGGGTCCCGGGACAGGGTAAATGGCTACACCTTC
NA,TRBV7-2,TRBD2,TRBJ2-4,CASSSSGGGAKNIKYF,TGTGCCAGCAGCTCCAGCGGGGGCGGAGCCAAAAACATTAAGTACTTC
many,TRBV20-1,TRBD1,TRBJ2-7,CSAAGQGKLYF,TGCAGTGCGGCGGGACAGGGGAAACTGTACTTC
many,TRBV29-1,TRBD1,TRBJ1-3,CSVGTGDSLGSGNTIYF,TGCAGCGTAGGGACAGGGGATTCGCTGGGCTCCGGAAACACCATATATTTT